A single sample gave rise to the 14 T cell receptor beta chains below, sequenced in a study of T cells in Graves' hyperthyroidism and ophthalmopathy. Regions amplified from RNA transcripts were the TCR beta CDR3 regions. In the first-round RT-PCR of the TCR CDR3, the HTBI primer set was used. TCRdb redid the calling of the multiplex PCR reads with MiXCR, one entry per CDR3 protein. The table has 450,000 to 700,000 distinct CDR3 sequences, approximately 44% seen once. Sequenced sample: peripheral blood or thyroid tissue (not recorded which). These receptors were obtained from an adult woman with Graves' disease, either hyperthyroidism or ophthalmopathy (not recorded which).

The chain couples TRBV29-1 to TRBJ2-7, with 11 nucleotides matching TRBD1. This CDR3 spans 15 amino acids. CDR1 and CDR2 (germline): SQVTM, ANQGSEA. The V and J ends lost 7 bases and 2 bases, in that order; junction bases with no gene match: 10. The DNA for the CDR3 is TGCAGCGCCCGCCCGGGGGGACAGGGGGCCTACGAGCAGTACTTC. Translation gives CSARPGGQGAYEQYF.

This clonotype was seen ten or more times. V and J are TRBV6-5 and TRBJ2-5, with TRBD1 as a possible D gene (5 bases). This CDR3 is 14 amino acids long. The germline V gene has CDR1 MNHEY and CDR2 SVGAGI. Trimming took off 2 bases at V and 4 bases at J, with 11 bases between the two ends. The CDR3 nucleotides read TGTGCCAGCAGTTACAGTGGGGCCCGAGAGACCCAGTACTTC. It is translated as CASSYSGARETQYF.

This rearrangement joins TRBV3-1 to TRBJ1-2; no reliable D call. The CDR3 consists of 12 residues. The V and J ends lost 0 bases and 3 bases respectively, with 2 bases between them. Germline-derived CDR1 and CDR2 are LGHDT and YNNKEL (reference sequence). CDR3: CASSQEYYGYTF. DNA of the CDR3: TGTGCCAGCAGCCAAGAGTACTATGGCTACACCTTC.

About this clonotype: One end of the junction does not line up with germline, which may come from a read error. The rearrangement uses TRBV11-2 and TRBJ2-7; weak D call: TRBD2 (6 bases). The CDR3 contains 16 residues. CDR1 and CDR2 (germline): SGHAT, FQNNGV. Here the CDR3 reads CASSQGRTAGRYEQYF. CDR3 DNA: TGCGCCAGCAGCCAAGGGAGGACGGCGGGAAGATACGAGCAGTACTTC.

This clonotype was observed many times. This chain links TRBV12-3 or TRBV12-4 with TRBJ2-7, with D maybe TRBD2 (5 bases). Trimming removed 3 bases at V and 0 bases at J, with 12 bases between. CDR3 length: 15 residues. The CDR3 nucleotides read TGTGCCAGCAGTTTGGAGGCAGGCCTCTCCTACGAGCAGTACTTC. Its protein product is CASSLEAGLSYEQYF.

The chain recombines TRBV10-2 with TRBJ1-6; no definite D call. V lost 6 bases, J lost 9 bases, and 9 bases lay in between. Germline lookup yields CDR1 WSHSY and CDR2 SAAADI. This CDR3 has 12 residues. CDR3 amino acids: CASRRRGSPLHF. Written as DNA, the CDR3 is TGCGCCAGCAGGCGTCGAGGTTCACCCCTCCACTTT.

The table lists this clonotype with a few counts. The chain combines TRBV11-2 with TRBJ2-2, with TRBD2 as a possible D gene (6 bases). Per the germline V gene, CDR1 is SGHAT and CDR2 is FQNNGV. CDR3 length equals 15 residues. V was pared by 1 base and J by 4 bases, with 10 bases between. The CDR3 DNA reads TGTGCCAGCAGCTTAGCGTCAGCGGGCACCGGGGAGCTGTTTTTT. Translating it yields CASSLASAGTGELFF.

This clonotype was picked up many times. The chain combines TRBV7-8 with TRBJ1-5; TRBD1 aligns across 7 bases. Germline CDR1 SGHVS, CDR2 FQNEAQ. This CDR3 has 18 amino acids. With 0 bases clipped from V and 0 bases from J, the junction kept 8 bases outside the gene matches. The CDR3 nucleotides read TGTGCCAGCAGCTTAGCGATCGCCTGGGACAGTAGCAATCAGCCCCAGCATTTT. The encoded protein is CASSLAIAWDSSNQPQHF.

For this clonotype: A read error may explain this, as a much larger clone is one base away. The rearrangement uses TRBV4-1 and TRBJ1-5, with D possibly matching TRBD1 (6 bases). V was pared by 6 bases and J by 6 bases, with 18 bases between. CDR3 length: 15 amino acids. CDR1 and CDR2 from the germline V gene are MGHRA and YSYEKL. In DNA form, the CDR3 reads TGCGCCAGCAGGATTCTCCCGGGGGCAGGTCAGCCCCAGCATTTT. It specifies CASRILPGAGQPQHF.

The chain's CDR3 is CASSFTAQETQYF. The CDR3 nucleotides are TGTGCCAGCAGCTTTACAGCACAAGAGACCCAGTACTTC. The rearrangement joins TRBV12-3 or TRBV12-4 to TRBJ2-5; D unresolved. The V end was cut by 6 bases, the J end by 2 bases, with 10 bases between. The length of the CDR3 is 13 residues.

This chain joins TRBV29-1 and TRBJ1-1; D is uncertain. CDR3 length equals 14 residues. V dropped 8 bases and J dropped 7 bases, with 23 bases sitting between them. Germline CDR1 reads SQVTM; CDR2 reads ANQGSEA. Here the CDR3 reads CSSASDQPRNEAFF. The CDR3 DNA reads TGCAGCAGTGCCTCGGATCAGCCAAGGAATGAAGCTTTCTTT.

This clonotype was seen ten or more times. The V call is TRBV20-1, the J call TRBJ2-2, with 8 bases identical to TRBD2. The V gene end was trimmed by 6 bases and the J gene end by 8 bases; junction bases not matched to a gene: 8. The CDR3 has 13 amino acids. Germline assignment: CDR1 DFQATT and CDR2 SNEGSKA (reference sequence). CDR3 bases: TGCAGTGCACGACTAGCGATATCGGGGGAGCTGTTTTTT. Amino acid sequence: CSARLAISGELFF.

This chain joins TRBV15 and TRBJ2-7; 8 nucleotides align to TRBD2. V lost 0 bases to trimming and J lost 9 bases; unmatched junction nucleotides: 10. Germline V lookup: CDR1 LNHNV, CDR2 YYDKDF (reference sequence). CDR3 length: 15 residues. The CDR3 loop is CATSRDRDSGEPQYF. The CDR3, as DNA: TGTGCCACCAGCAGAGATCGGGATAGCGGGGAGCCGCAGTACTTC.

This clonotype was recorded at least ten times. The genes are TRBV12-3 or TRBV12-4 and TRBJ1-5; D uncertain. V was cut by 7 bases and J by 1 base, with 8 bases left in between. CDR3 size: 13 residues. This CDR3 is CASTKVSNQPQHF. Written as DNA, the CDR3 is TGTGCCAGCACCAAAGTAAGCAATCAGCCCCAGCATTTT.